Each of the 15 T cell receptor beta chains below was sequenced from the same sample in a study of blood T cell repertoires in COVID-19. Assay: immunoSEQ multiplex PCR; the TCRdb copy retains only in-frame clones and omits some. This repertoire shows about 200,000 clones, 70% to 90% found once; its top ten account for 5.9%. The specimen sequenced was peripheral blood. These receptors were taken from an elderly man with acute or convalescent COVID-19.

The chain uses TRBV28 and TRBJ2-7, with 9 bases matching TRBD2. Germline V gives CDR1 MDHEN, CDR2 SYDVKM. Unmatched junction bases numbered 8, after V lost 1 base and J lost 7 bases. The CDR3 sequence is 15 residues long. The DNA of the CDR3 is TGTGCCAGCAGTTTATCAGTAGCGGGAGCATTAGAGCAGTACTTC. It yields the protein CASSLSVAGALEQYF.

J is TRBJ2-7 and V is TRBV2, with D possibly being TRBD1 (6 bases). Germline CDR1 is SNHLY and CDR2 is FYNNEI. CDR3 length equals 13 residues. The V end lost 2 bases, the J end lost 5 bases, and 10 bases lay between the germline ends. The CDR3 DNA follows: TGTGCCAGCAGTGAATTGAGGGGGAACGAGCAGTACGTC. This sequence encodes CASSELRGNEQYV.

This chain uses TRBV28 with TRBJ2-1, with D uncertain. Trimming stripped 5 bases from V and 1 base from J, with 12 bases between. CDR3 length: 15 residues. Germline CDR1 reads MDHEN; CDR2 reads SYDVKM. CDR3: CASSVLGRSYNEQFF. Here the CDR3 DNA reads TGTGCCAGCAGTGTCCTGGGCCGTTCCTACAATGAGCAGTTCTTC. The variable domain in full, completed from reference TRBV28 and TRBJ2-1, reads DVKVTQSSRYLVKRTGEKVFLECVQDMDHENMFWYRQDPGLGLRLIYFSYDVKMKEKGDIPEGYSVSREKKERFSLILESASTNQTSMYLCASSVLGRSYNEQFFGPGTRLTVL.

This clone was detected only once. The DNA of the CDR3 is TGTGCCAGTAGTAATGGGGCCGTCTCTGGGGCCAACGTCCTGACTTTC. It specifies CASSNGAVSGANVLTF. V gene TRBV19 combines with J gene TRBJ2-6; tentative D call: TRBD1 (5 bases). Trimming stripped 4 bases from V and 0 bases from J, with 10 bases between. The length of the CDR3 is 16 residues. Germline CDR1 is LNHDA and CDR2 is SQIVND (reference sequence).

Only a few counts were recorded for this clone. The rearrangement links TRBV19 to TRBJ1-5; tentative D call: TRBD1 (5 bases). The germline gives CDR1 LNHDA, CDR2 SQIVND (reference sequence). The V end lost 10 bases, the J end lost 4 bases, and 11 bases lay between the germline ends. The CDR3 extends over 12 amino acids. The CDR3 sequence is CATRRQNQPQHF. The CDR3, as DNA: TGTGCCACCCGGAGACAGAATCAGCCCCAGCATTTT.

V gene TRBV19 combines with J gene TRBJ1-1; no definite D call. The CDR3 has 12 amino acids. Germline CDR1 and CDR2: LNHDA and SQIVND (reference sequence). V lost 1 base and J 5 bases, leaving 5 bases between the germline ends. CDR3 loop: CASSIVATEAFF. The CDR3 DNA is TGTGCCAGTAGTATAGTGGCTACTGAAGCTTTCTTT.

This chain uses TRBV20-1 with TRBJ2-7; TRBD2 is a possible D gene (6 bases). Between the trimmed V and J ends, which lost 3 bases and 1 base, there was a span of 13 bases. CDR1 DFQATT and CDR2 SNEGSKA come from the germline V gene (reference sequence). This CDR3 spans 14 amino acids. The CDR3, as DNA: TGCAGTGCTAGTAAGGCGGGGAGATCCTACGAGCAGTACTTC. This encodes CSASKAGRSYEQYF.

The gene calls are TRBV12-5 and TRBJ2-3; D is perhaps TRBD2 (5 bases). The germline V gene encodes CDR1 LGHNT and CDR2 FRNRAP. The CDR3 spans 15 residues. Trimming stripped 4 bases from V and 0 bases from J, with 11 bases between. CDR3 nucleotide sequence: TGTGCTAGTGGTTACCTCTCGGGGAGCACAGATACGCAGTATTTT. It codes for CASGYLSGSTDTQYF.

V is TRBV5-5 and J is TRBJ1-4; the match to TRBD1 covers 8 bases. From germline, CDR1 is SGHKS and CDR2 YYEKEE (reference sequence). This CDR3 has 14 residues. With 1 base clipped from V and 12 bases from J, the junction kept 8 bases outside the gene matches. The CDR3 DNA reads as TGTGCCAGCAGCTTGTCCCGGGACAGGAAAGAACTGTTTTTT. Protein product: CASSLSRDRKELFF.

DNA of the CDR3: TGTGCCAGCAGCAAGACGACAGGGGGAAGGTCACCCCTCCACTTT. Encoded protein: CASSKTTGGRSPLHF. V is TRBV14 and J is TRBJ1-6; 9 nucleotides align to TRBD1. Trimming at V came to 5 bases and at J to 10 bases, leaving 9 bases not matched to a gene. CDR1 and CDR2 from the germline V gene are SGHDN and FVKESK. The CDR3 runs to 15 residues.

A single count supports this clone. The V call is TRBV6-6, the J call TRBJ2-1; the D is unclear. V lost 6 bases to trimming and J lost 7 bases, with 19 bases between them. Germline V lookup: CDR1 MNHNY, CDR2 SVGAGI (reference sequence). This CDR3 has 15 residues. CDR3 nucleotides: TGTGCCAGCAGGCCACCGGCGGCGGTCCGGAATGAGCAGTTCTTC. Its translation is CASRPPAAVRNEQFF.

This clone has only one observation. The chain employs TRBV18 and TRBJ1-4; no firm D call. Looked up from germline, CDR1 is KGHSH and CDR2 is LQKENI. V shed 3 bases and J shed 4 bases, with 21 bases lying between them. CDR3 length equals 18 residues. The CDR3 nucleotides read TGTGCCAGCTCACCGGGGAAGGTCTCCCCGGGGATTAATGAAAAACTGTTTTTT. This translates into CASSPGKVSPGINEKLFF.

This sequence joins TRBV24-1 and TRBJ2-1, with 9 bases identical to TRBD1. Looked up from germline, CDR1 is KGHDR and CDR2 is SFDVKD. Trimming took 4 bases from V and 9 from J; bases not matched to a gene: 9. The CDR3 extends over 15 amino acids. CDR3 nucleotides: TGTGCCACCAGTGACTATGGGACAGGGAACGCTGAGCAGTTCTTC. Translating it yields CATSDYGTGNAEQFF.

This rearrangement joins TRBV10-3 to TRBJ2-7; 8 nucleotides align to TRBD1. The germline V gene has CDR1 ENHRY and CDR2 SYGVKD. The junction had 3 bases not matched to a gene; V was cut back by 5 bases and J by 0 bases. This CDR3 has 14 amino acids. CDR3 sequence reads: CAISQTGGSYEQYV. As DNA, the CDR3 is TGTGCCATCAGTCAAACAGGGGGCTCCTACGAGCAGTACGTC.

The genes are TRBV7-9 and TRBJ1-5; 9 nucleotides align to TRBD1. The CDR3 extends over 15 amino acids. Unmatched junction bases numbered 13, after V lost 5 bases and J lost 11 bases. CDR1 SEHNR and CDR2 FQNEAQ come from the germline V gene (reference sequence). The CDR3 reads CASSPQGQGGSAQHF. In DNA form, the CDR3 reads TGTGCCAGCAGCCCCCAGGGACAGGGAGGCTCGGCCCAGCATTTT.